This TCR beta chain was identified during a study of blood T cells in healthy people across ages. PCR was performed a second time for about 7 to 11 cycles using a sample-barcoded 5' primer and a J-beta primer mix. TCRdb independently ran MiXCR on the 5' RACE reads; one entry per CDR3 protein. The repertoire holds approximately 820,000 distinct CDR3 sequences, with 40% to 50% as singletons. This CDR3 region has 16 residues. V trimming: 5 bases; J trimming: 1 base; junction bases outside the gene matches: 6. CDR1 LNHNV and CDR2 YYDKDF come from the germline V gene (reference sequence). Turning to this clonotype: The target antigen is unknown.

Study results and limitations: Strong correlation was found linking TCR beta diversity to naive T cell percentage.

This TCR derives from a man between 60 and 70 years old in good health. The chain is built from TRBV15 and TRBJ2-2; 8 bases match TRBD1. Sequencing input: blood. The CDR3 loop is CATSERDRRNTGELFF. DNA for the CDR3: TGTGCCACCAGCGAAAGGGACAGGAGGAACACCGGGGAGCTGTTTTTT.